This TCR beta chain originates from a study of early T cells in non-severe SARS-CoV-2 infection. There are 14 residues in the CDR3. Germline assignment: CDR1 SGHRS and CDR2 YFSETQ. V was clipped by 2 bases and J by 2 bases, with 10 bases between them. Study-level results: The matching step, a VDJdb search, favored anti-spike CD8 responses and missed private and CD4 specificities.

This clonotype was picked up a small number of times. Antigen specificity is unknown. Unique molecular identifiers (one per individual cDNA molecule) were attached. From the 5' RACE reads, TCRdb called clonotypes with MiXCR, one entry per CDR3 protein. Among around 70,000 distinct CDR3 sequences listed, about 9% were seen once. The V gene is TRBV5-1, the J gene TRBJ1-2; weak D call: TRBD1 (6 bases). The sequence derives from an adult who was a healthcare worker with PCR-confirmed SARS-CoV-2 infection or an uninfected control (not recorded which). The material was whole blood, obtained at baseline. Written as DNA, the CDR3 is TGCGCCAGCAGCTTATCAGGGGCGAACTATGGCTACACCTTC. Translating it yields CASSLSGANYGYTF.